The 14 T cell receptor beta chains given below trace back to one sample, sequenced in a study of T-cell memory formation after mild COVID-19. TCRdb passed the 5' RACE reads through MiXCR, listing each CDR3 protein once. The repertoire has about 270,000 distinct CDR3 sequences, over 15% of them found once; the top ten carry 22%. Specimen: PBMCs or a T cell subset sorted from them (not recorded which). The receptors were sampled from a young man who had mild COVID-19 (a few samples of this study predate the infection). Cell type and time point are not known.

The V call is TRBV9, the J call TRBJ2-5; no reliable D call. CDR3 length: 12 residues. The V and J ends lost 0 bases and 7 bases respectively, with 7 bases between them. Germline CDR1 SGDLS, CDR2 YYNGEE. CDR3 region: CASSVEVGTQYF. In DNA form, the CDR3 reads TGTGCCAGCAGCGTAGAAGTGGGGACCCAGTACTTC.

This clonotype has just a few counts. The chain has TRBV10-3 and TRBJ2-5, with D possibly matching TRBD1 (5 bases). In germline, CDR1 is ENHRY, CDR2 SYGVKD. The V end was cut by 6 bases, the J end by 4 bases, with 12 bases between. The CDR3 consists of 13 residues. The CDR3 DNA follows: TGTGCCATCAGGGGTACAAGGGGAGAGACCCAGTACTTC. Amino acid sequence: CAIRGTRGETQYF.

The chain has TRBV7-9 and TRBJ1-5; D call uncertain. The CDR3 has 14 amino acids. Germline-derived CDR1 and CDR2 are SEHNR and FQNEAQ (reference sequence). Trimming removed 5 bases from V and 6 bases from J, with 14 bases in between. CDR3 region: CASSPGSVVQPQHF. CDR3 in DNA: TGTGCCAGCAGCCCCGGATCCGTGGTTCAGCCCCAGCATTTT.

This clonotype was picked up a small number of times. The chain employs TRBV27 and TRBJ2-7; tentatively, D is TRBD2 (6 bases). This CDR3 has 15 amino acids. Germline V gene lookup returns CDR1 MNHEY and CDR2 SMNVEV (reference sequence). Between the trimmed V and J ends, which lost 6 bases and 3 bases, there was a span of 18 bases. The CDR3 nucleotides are TGTGCCAGCAGGCTAGGGGCGGGGATGGGCTACGAGCAGTACTTC. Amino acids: CASRLGAGMGYEQYF.

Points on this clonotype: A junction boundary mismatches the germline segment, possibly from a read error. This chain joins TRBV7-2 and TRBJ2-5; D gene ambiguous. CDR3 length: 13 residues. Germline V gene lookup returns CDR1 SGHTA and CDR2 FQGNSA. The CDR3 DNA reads TGTGCCAGAAGCTTTGCAGGCCAAGAGACCCAGTACTTC. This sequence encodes CARSFAGQETQYF.

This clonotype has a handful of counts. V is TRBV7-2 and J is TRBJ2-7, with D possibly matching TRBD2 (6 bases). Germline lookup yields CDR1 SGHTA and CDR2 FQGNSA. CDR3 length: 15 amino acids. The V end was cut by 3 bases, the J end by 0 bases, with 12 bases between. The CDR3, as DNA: TGTGCCAGCAGCTTTCTAGCGACGAACTCCTACGAGCAGTACTTC. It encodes CASSFLATNSYEQYF.

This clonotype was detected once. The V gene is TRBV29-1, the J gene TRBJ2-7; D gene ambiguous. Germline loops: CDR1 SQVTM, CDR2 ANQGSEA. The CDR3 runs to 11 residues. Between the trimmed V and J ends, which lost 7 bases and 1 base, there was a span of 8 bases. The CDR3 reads CSGRWSYEQYF. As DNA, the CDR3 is TGCAGCGGCAGGTGGTCCTACGAGCAGTACTTC.

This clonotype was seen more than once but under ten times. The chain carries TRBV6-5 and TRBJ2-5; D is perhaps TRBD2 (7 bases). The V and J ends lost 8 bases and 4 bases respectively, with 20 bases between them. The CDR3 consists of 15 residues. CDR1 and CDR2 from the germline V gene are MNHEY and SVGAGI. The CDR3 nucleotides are TGTGCCAGCTCTCCTTCTGCGGGGGCTGGAGAGACCCAGTACTTC. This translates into CASSPSAGAGETQYF.

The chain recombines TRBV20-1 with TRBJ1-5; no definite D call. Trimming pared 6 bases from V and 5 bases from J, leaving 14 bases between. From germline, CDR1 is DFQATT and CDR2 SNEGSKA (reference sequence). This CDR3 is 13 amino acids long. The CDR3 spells CSAARQDYQPQHF. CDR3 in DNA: TGCAGTGCCGCTCGGCAGGACTATCAGCCCCAGCATTTT.

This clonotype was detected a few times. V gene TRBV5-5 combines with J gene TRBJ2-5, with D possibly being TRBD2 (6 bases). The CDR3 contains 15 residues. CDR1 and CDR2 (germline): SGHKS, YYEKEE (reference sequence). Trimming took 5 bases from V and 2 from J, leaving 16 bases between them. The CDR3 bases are TGTGCCAGCAGTCCGACCGGGACTCGACAAGAGACCCAGTACTTC. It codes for CASSPTGTRQETQYF.

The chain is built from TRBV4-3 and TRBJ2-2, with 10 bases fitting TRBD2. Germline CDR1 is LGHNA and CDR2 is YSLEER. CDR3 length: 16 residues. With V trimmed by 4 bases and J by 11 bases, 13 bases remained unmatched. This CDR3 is CASSPGIAGGFVELFF. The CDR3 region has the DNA TGCGCCAGCAGCCCTGGAATAGCGGGGGGCTTCGTCGAGCTGTTTTTT.

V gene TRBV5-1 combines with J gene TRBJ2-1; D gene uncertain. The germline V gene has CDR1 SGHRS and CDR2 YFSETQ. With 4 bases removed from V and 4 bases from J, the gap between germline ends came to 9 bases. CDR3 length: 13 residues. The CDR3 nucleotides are TGCGCCAGCAGCAATGACAATTACAATGAGCAGTTCTTC. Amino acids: CASSNDNYNEQFF.

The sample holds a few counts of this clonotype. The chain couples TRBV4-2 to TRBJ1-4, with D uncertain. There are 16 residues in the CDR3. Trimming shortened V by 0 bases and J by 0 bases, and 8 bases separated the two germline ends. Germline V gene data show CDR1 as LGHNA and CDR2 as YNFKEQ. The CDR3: CASSQDYAATNEKLFF. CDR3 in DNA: TGTGCCAGCAGCCAAGATTATGCTGCAACTAATGAAAAACTGTTTTTT.

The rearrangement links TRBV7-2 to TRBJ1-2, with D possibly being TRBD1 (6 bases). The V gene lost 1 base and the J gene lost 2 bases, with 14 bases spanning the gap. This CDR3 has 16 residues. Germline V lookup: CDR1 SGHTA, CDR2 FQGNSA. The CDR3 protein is CASSLEGQGGNYGYTF. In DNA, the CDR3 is TGTGCCAGCAGCTTAGAAGGCCAAGGGGGAAACTATGGCTACACCTTC.